The entry below gives a single T cell receptor (beta chain) sequence along with its context. This sample was included in a study of tumor-infiltrating lymphocytes in oesophageal squamous cell carcinoma. The CDR3 runs 13 residues. Germline-derived CDR1 and CDR2 are MNHNS and SASEGT. Via MiXCR, TCRdb re-called the PCR reads, giving one row per CDR3 protein. Of 9,000 or so distinct CDR3 sequences listed, around two thirds are singletons. The J gene is TRBJ2-1, the V gene TRBV6-1, with D maybe TRBD2 (5 bases). The J call may be incorrect, as the DNA end agrees better with TRBJ2-4. This TCR came from a female donor with esophageal squamous cell carcinoma. Sequenced sample: esophageal tumor tissue. CDR3 coding DNA: TGTGCCAGTGCTAAGCAAGCGGAAAACATTCAGTACTTC. Translated: CASAKQAENIQYF.